These 10 T cell receptor beta chains came from one sample sequenced in a study of blood T cell repertoires in COVID-19. Some clones are missing from TCRdb's copy, which holds only in-frame ones; the method was immunoSEQ multiplex PCR. The sample contains 270,000 or so clones, about 80% of which appear only once. Material: peripheral blood. The receptors were gathered from a woman aged 50 to 60 who had recovered from COVID-19.

The chain links TRBV28 to TRBJ1-5; 8 bases line up with TRBD1. J was trimmed by 4 bases and V by 1 base; bases with no gene match: 6. Germline V CDR1 and CDR2: MDHEN, SYDVKM. This CDR3 has 16 residues. CDR3 sequence reads: CASSLSGGARNQPQHF. The CDR3 DNA follows: TGTGCCAGCAGTTTATCAGGGGGCGCAAGGAATCAGCCCCAGCATTTT.

The CDR3 nucleotides are TGTGCCAGCAGAACCTTTGGGCGGGGGGTTCAAGAGACCCAGTACTTC. It is translated as CASRTFGRGVQETQYF. The V call is TRBV28, the J call TRBJ2-5; 8 bases are shared with TRBD2. The CDR3 spans 16 residues. The ends lost 6 bases at V and 2 bases at J; junction bases unmatched: 11. CDR1 is MDHEN and CDR2 is SYDVKM in the germline V gene.

This chain links TRBV9 with TRBJ2-4, with 8 bases that match TRBD2. From germline, CDR1 is SGDLS and CDR2 YYNGEE. V shed 0 bases and J 1 base; nucleotides not matched to a gene: 3. The CDR3 is 16 residues long. In DNA form, the CDR3 reads TGTGCCAGCAGCGTAGGGCTAGCGGGTGCCAAAAACATTCAGTACTTC. Translating it yields CASSVGLAGAKNIQYF.

The chain carries TRBV4-1 and TRBJ2-7, with TRBD2 matching 13 bases. The CDR3 runs 15 residues. Losses at the gene ends were 3 bases for V and 5 bases for J; bases not matched to a gene: 4. Germline values: CDR1 MGHRA, CDR2 YSYEKL. This CDR3 reads CASSHTGTSGNEQYF. Here the CDR3 DNA reads TGCGCCAGCAGCCATACCGGGACTAGCGGGAACGAGCAGTACTTC.

The rearrangement uses TRBV6-2 or TRBV6-3 and TRBJ2-1; D may be TRBD1 (5 bases). The CDR3 runs 18 residues. V was cut by 6 bases and J by 0 bases, with 21 bases left in between. CDR1 and CDR2 from the germline V gene are MNHEY and SVGEGT. The CDR3 bases are TGTGCCAGCAGCCTAACCGCGACAGAGCTCTACTCCTACAATGAGCAGTTCTTC. This encodes CASSLTATELYSYNEQFF.

In this sample, this clone turned up once. The chain recombines TRBV2 with TRBJ1-6, with D possibly being TRBD1 (6 bases). Germline assignment: CDR1 SNHLY and CDR2 FYNNEI. The V end lost 5 bases, the J end lost 9 bases, and 11 bases lay between the germline ends. This CDR3 has 13 residues. CDR3 loop: CASSPSRGSPLHF. The CDR3 DNA reads as TGTGCCAGCAGTCCAAGCAGGGGTTCACCCCTCCACTTT.

This sequence joins TRBV28 and TRBJ2-7; 10 bases are a match to TRBD1. Germline trimming cut 6 bases from V and 3 bases from J; bases unmatched to any gene: 8. The germline CDR1 and CDR2 sequences are MDHEN and SYDVKM. The CDR3 runs to 15 residues. In DNA form, the CDR3 reads TGTGCCAGCAGCCAGACAGGGGGCGCTAACTACGAGCAGTACTTC. Its translation: CASSQTGGANYEQYF.

There are many counts of this clone. The V and J genes are TRBV7-9 and TRBJ1-2; possibly TRBD1 for D (5 bases). The CDR3 is 15 amino acids. V was pared by 4 bases and J by 0 bases, with 12 bases between. Germline lookup yields CDR1 SEHNR and CDR2 FQNEAQ (reference sequence). The CDR3 nucleotides read TGTGCCAGCAGCTCGAACAGGAATCCTAACTATGGCTACACCTTC. Residues: CASSSNRNPNYGYTF.

This chain joins TRBV1 and TRBJ2-3; the table calls TRBD2, which could not be checked here. TRBV1 is labeled a pseudogene. CDR3 length: 17 residues. CDR3 residues: CTSSPRLAGGSTDTQYF. In nucleotides, the CDR3 is TGCACCAGCAGCCCCCGACTAGCGGGAGGTAGCACAGATACGCAGTATTTT.

This chain connects TRBV6-5 to TRBJ1-2; the match to TRBD1 covers 8 bases. The length of the CDR3 is 13 residues. In germline, CDR1 is MNHEY, CDR2 SVGAGI. J lost 4 bases, V lost 6 bases, and 4 bases had no gene match. CDR3 loop: CASSDRGGYGYTF. CDR3 coding DNA: TGTGCCAGCAGCGACAGGGGCGGCTATGGCTACACCTTC.